The present entry profiles one T cell receptor beta chain with its context. What it binds is not known. The data belong to a study of graft-versus-host responses after intestinal transplantation. Germline CDR1 reads MDHEN; CDR2 reads SYDVKM. J lost 3 bases, V lost 2 bases, and 3 bases had no gene match. The CDR3 spans 16 residues. Study conclusions and caveats: Allograft graft-versus-host to host-versus-graft clonal ratios ran high in patients with graft-donor T cell macrochimerism. GvH clones were identified in recipient marrow, with some first appearing in ileum or blood.

This table comes from immunoSEQ multiplex PCR, and its TCRdb copy is limited to in-frame clones, with some not included. This table holds more than 65,000 clones, approximately 87% found once. This chain connects TRBV28 to TRBJ2-5, with 13 bases fitting TRBD2. The source is a human donor who was the organ donor for an intestinal transplant. The specimen was unstimulated CD4+ T cells sorted from spleen or lymph node cells, collected before transplant. The CDR3, as DNA: TGTGCCAGCAGTTTAGGGGGACTAGCGGGGAAAGAGACCCAGTACTTC. Translation gives CASSLGGLAGKETQYF.